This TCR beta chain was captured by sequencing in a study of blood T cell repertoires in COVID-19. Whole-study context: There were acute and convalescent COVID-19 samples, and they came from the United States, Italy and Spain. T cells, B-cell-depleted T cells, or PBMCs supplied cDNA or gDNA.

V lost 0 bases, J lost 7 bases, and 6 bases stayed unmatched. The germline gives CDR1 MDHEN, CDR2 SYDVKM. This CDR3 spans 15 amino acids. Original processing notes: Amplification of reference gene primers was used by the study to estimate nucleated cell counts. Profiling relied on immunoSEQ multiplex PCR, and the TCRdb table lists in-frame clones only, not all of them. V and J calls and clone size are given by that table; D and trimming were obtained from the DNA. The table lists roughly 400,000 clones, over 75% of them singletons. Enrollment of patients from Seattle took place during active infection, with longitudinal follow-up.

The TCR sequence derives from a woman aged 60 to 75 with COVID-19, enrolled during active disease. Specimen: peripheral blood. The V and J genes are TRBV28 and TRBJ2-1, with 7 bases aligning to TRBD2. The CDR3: CASSLWETSRNEQFF. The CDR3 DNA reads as TGTGCCAGCAGTTTATGGGAGACTAGCCGTAATGAGCAGTTCTTC.